This TCR beta chain was recorded in a study of identical twins. Broader study findings: Insertions ran lower in abundant cord blood beta clonotypes, though not in memory repertoires.

In its sample, this clonotype was seen a few times. Antigen specificity is unknown. TCRdb reanalysed the 5' RACE reads using MiXCR and keeps one entry per CDR3 protein. The sample shows 350,000 or so distinct CDR3 sequences, around an eighth of them seen only once. Between the trimmed V and J ends, which lost 4 bases and 2 bases, there was a span of 15 bases. Germline V gene sequence: CDR1 DFQATT, CDR2 SNEGSKA (reference sequence). The CDR3 consists of 15 residues. The same sample was also studied in work on yellow fever vaccine responses in identical twins. As that study records: On the reported evidence, twins' vaccine T cell responses seemed partly convergent and partly personalized.

The J gene is TRBJ1-5, the V gene TRBV20-1; no clear D. The sample comprised CD8+ T cells sorted from blood. The sequence derives from a woman under 30 in good health. CDR3 protein: CSATADRTGNQPQHF. CDR3 sequence (DNA): TGCAGTGCTACCGCGGACCGAACGGGCAATCAGCCCCAGCATTTT.